This entry lists 25 T cell receptor beta chains sequenced from one sample in a study of tumor-infiltrating lymphocytes in primary liver carcinoma. Scientists recovered RNA and DNA together from around 20-30 mg of unsorted bulk tissue. TCR beta cDNA came from about 500 ng total RNA, primed with a constant-region primer. Libraries covering TCR beta were generated through three nested multiplex PCR rounds (using a slightly modified ARM-PCR). Investigators reported that the first two PCR rounds, at roughly 10 cycles each, used TRBV1-TRBV30 forward primers with a C-beta reverse primer. TCRdb passed the multiplex PCR reads through MiXCR, listing each CDR3 protein once. The table includes approximately 120,000 distinct CDR3 sequences, 64% detected once. The source material was liver tumor tissue from sampling region 3. Subset given: tumor region T3, left-lateral pole. The source is a woman aged 60 to 75 with primary liver carcinoma and hepatitis B virus infection.

The count of this clonotype is one. V gene TRBV30 combines with J gene TRBJ2-7; possibly TRBD1 for D (5 bases). The CDR3 totals 11 residues. V gave up 4 bases and J gave up 10 bases, with 14 bases separating them. Germline V gene data show CDR1 as GTSNPN and CDR2 as SVGIG (reference sequence). As DNA, the CDR3 is TGTGCCTGGAATATAACAGGAGACCAGTACTTC. Amino acids: CAWNITGDQYF.

This chain links TRBV7-9 with TRBJ1-2, with D uncertain. Looked up from germline, CDR1 is SEHNR and CDR2 is FQNEAQ (reference sequence). Trimming took 0 bases from V and 1 from J, leaving 9 bases between them. CDR3 size: 15 residues. The CDR3 protein is CASSLAGTNNYGYTF. The CDR3 DNA sequence: TGTGCCAGCAGCTTAGCGGGCACCAATAACTATGGCTACACCTTC.

On this clonotype itself: Without the conserved terminal phenylalanine or tryptophan, this CDR3 likely stems from a read error. The J gene is TRBJ1-2, the V gene TRBV11-2; D possibly corresponds to TRBD1 (5 bases). The CDR3 consists of 17 residues. Germline V CDR1 and CDR2: SGHAT, FQNNGV. The CDR3 nucleotides read TGTGCCTGCAGCGTAGATCCGATCAGGGCGCTGCGCTATGGCTACACCTCC. Its protein product is CACSVDPIRALRYGYTS.

As to this clonotype: One end of the junction is discordant with germline, which a read error may explain. The rearrangement links TRBV7-9 to TRBJ1-1, with 7 bases aligning to TRBD1. This CDR3 region has 13 residues. Germline V gene sequence: CDR1 SEHNR, CDR2 FQNEAQ (reference sequence). The DNA of the CDR3 is TGTGCCAGCAGCCGAGCACAGGGGACTGAAGCTCTCTTT. As protein: CASSRAQGTEALF.

About this clonotype: Since no conserved phenylalanine or tryptophan closes the CDR3, a read error is the likely cause. Here the CDR3 reads CASSFSTRGATHTQYL. The CDR3 DNA is TGTGCCAGCAGCTTCTCCACCCGGGGGGCCACGCATACGCAGTATTTA. The rearrangement links TRBV11-2 to TRBJ2-3; possibly TRBD2 for D (7 bases). V was trimmed by 3 bases and J by 7 bases, leaving 20 bases between them. The CDR3 runs to 16 residues. CDR1 and CDR2 from the germline V gene are SGHAT and FQNNGV.

The chain combines TRBV28 with TRBJ1-3; no clear D. In germline, CDR1 is MDHEN, CDR2 SYDVKM. The CDR3 totals 16 residues. V lost 4 bases and J 0 bases, leaving 13 bases between the germline ends. The CDR3 protein is CASSSFDTSSGNTIYF. The CDR3 DNA reads as TGTGCCAGCAGTTCCTTCGACACGAGCTCTGGAAACACCATATATTTT.

Sample share makes this clonotype medium-sized. This chain links TRBV11-2 with TRBJ2-2; a possible D gene is TRBD1 (6 bases). Germline V lookup: CDR1 SGHAT, CDR2 FQNNGV. The CDR3 is 17 residues long. The germline V and J ends were trimmed by 2 bases and 1 base, with 14 bases remaining between them. The CDR3 spells CASSLRVTGLNTGELFF. The CDR3 DNA reads TGTGCCAGCAGCTTACGGGTGACAGGCTTGAACACCGGGGAGCTGTTTTTT.

This sequence joins TRBV11-2 and TRBJ2-3; 13 positions agree with TRBD2. CDR1 SGHAT and CDR2 FQNNGV come from the germline V gene. The length of the CDR3 is 16 residues. Trimming removed 6 bases from V and 7 bases from J; junction bases left unmatched: 10. The CDR3 DNA reads as TGTGCCAGCAGTTTATTTCTGGGGACTAGCGGGAATACGCAGTATTTT. Translation gives CASSLFLGTSGNTQYF.

In the case of this clonotype: The junction does not match germline at one end; this may be a read error. The CDR3 protein is CASSLEGSGRVDVELYF. DNA of the CDR3: TGCGCCAGCAGCCTTGAAGGTAGCGGGAGGGTTGACGTGGAGCTGTATTTT. This chain connects TRBV4-1 to TRBJ2-2; 11 nucleotides line up with TRBD2. The CDR3 extends over 17 amino acids. CDR1 and CDR2 from the germline V gene are MGHRA and YSYEKL.

In the case of this clonotype: One end of the junction fails to match germline, which may point to a read error. The chain carries TRBV7-8 and TRBJ2-3; possible D gene TRBD2, 5 bases. CDR3 length: 17 amino acids. The germline V gene has CDR1 SGHVS and CDR2 FQNEAQ. The CDR3: CASSTPYREPSTDMQYF. The DNA of the CDR3 is TGTGCCAGTAGCACACCCTACCGCGAACCTAGCACAGATATGCAGTATTTT.

This clonotype was picked up a small number of times. One base away lies a much larger clone, so this may be a sequencing read error. CDR3 residues: CASRRGSGREDEQYF. DNA of the CDR3: TGTGCCAGCAGGAGGGGTAGCGGGAGGGAGGACGAGCAGTACTTC. The chain joins TRBV6-5 to TRBJ2-7; 11 bases are shared with TRBD2. This CDR3 has 15 amino acids. The J segment lost 5 bases and the V segment lost 6 bases, leaving 9 bases of the junction unmatched. The germline V gene encodes CDR1 MNHEY and CDR2 SVGAGI.

This clonotype was seen only once. Mismatch with germline at one junction end may stem from a read error. V and J are TRBV7-9 and TRBJ2-2, with 7 nucleotides matching TRBD1. The CDR3 has 18 residues. Germline values: CDR1 SEHNR, CDR2 FQNEAQ (reference sequence). The CDR3 DNA reads TGTGCCAACAGCTTACACCACGGGGACAGAGCGAACACCGGGGAGCTGTTTTTT. Protein product: CANSLHHGDRANTGELFF.

As regards this clonotype: The junction differs from germline at one of its ends, possibly a read error. This chain links TRBV12-3 or TRBV12-4 with TRBJ1-2, with no clear D. The CDR3 length is 16 residues. CDR3 sequence reads: CASSLSPGGINYGYTF. CDR3 DNA: TGCGCCAGCAGTTTAAGTCCTGGCGGGATTAACTATGGCTACACCTTC.

V is TRBV5-1 and J is TRBJ2-1; D is possibly TRBD2 (5 bases). This CDR3 is 17 amino acids long. Looked up from germline, CDR1 is SGHRS and CDR2 is YFSETQ. The V gene lost 0 bases and the J gene lost 4 bases, with 17 bases spanning the gap. CDR3 amino acids: CASSLGALGWTYNEQFF. As DNA, the CDR3 is TGCGCCAGCAGCTTGGGAGCCCTGGGATGGACTTACAATGAGCAGTTCTTC.

In regard to this clonotype: Because it lacks the conserved phenylalanine or tryptophan at the end, this CDR3 is likely a read error. It is unclear where the CDR3 begins or ends on the DNA, so no DNA is shown, and the CDR3 is as TCRdb lists it. V gene TRBV11-3 combines with J gene TRBJ1-1; no DNA check was done on the table's D call, TRBD1. Germline CDR1 reads SGHNT; CDR2 reads YENEEA. The CDR3 adds up to 14 amino acids, both ends counted. CDR3 sequence reads: CASSLAGVNTEALV.

The rearrangement links TRBV12-5 to TRBJ2-1, with a possible D match to TRBD2 (5 bases). Per germline, CDR1 LGHNT and CDR2 FRNRAP. Deletions cut 5 bases from V and 3 bases from J, with 14 bases between. The CDR3 totals 15 residues. The CDR3 loop is CASGPYAGFYNEQFF. In nucleotides, the CDR3 is TGTGCTAGTGGTCCCTACGCGGGCTTCTACAATGAGCAGTTCTTC. The full variable domain, its missing parts supplied by reference TRBV12-5 and TRBJ2-1, is DARVTQTPRHKVTEMGQEVTMRCQPILGHNTVFWYRQTMMQGLELLAYFRNRAPLDDSGMPKDRFSAEMPDATLATLKIQPSEPRDSAVYFCASGPYAGFYNEQFFGPGTRLTVL.

As to this clonotype: With a much larger clone just one base away, this may be a read error. The chain joins TRBV10-3 to TRBJ1-5, with D perhaps matching TRBD1 (6 bases). The CDR3 runs 15 residues. From germline, CDR1 is ENHRY and CDR2 SYGVKD. The ends were cut back, 0 bases at V and 6 bases at J, with 12 bases in the middle. The CDR3 loop is CAISESLQGSQPQHF. DNA of the CDR3: TGTGCCATCAGTGAGTCTTTACAGGGCAGTCAGCCCCAGCATTTT.

A note on this clonotype: One end of the junction does not line up with germline, which may come from a read error. The chain employs TRBV11-2 and TRBJ1-1; D perhaps matches TRBD1 (5 bases). This CDR3 is built from 12 residues. Germline values: CDR1 SGHAT, CDR2 FQNNGV. The CDR3 DNA is TGTGCCAGCAGCCAAGGGGTGACTGTAGCTTTCTTC. Residues: CASSQGVTVAFF.

Regarding this clonotype: One end of the junction does not line up with germline, which may come from a read error. This chain links TRBV11-2 with TRBJ1-1; 9 nucleotides match TRBD1. Per the germline V gene, CDR1 is SGHAT and CDR2 is FQNNGV. The CDR3 contains 17 residues. The DNA for the CDR3 is TGTGCCAGTAGCTTATTGACAGGGGGGGATCTGAACACTGAAGCTTTCTTT. Translated, it gives CASSLLTGGDLNTEAFF.

Points on this clonotype: The DNA is left out, because the CDR3 cannot be placed on it with certainty; the CDR3 is given as TCRdb lists it. The chain links TRBV11-2 to TRBJ2-2; the table calls TRBD2, which could not be checked here. Germline values: CDR1 SGHAT, CDR2 FQNNGV. The CDR3 extends over 18 residues, inclusive of both ends. CDR3 residues: CVSTFGPGLAGDYGELFF.

This clonotype showed up many times. V gene TRBV7-8 combines with J gene TRBJ1-1; D perhaps matches TRBD1 (5 bases). Trimming cost V 3 bases and J 7 bases, with 12 bases left between them. CDR1 is SGHVS, CDR2 FQNEAQ, per germline. The CDR3 contains 13 residues. Here the CDR3 reads CASSLGRQLEAFF. CDR3 nucleotides: TGTGCCAGCAGCTTGGGGCGGCAGCTTGAAGCTTTCTTT.

Concerning this clonotype: A read error may account for a junction end that differs from germline. The chain links TRBV4-1 to TRBJ2-5; no clear D. The germline CDR1 and CDR2 sequences are MGHRA and YSYEKL. This CDR3 has 14 amino acids. The CDR3 DNA sequence: TGCGCCAGCAACCAGAGCCCCGAAGAAGAGACCCAATACTTC. It specifies CASNQSPEEETQYF.

Concerning this clonotype itself: The CDR3 carries no conserved terminal phenylalanine or tryptophan, so it likely arises from a read error. J is TRBJ2-7 and V is TRBV5-6; 15 nucleotides agree with TRBD2. Trimming cost V 1 base and J 7 bases; bases outside gene matches: 6. This CDR3 has 16 residues. Germline V lookup: CDR1 SGHDT, CDR2 YYEEEE. CDR3 DNA: TGTGCCAGCAGCTTGTACGGACTAGCGGGAGGGAGGGAGCAGTACCTC. This encodes CASSLYGLAGGREQYL.

On this clonotype itself: Possible read error: a much larger clone is one base away. The genes are TRBV5-4 and TRBJ2-1; 8 bases are a match to TRBD1. V dropped 7 bases and J dropped 5; count of bases not matched to a gene: 8. The germline V gene encodes CDR1 SGHNT and CDR2 YYREEE (reference sequence). The CDR3 has 14 amino acids. The CDR3 reads CASRPTGGNNEQFF. Written as DNA, the CDR3 is TGTGCCAGCCGCCCTACAGGGGGGAACAATGAGCAGTTCTTC.

The CDR3 sequence: CTGSRERAGELFF. The CDR3 nucleotides are TGTACCGGCAGCCGCGAGAGGGCCGGGGAGCTGTTTTTT. The chain employs TRBV11-2 and TRBJ2-2; D might be TRBD2 (5 bases). Germline V gives CDR1 SGHAT, CDR2 FQNNGV. The CDR3 consists of 13 residues.